The clone carrying this T cell receptor beta chain came up a few times. Its target is not known. The sample originates from a study of T-cell reconstitution after alpha-beta-depleted transplantation in children. Study observations and caveats: Several hundred graft clones that had expanded were reportedly the source of alpha-beta T cells about two months after transplant. T-cell numbers and diversity, one year after transplant, stemmed largely from T cells that were newly produced. Some patients' high day-60 TCRbeta diversity was traced to surviving recipient T cells and thymic progenitors.

Unique molecular identifiers were incorporated during preparation of the TCRbeta library. TCRdb reanalysed the PCR reads using MiXCR and keeps one entry per CDR3 protein. Altogether about 830,000 distinct CDR3 sequences are present, around 15% being singletons, with the ten largest covering approximately 5%. Germline CDR1 SGDLS, CDR2 YYNGEE. The CDR3 runs to 20 residues. Unmatched junction bases numbered 15, after V lost 3 bases and J lost 1 base. This TCR was sampled from a male patient between 5 and 17 years old who had a stem cell transplant for acute lymphoblastic leukemia, so the T cells may come from the graft donor. V and J are TRBV9 and TRBJ2-7, with TRBD2 matching 14 bases. This specimen was PBMCs, mostly from graft donor cells, taken 360 days after TCRalphabeta/CD19-depleted stem cell transplant. The CDR3, as DNA: TGTGCCAGCAGCGGGGGACTAGCGGGGGATGGCAGTGGAAATTCCTACGAGCAGTACTTC. It codes for CASSGGLAGDGSGNSYEQYF.